These 25 T cell receptor beta chains came from one sample sequenced in a study of blood T cell repertoires in COVID-19. The method was immunoSEQ multiplex PCR; TCRdb's version includes in-frame clones alone and lacks a portion of them. The table lists under 140,000 clones, approximately 82% of them singletons. The sequenced sample was peripheral blood. The receptor source for this set is a woman aged 80 or older with acute or convalescent COVID-19.

The genes are TRBV5-1 and TRBJ1-2, with 8 bases identical to TRBD1. The V gene's germline CDR1 is SGHRS and CDR2 YFSETQ. The CDR3 runs 21 residues. V shed 4 bases and J 0 bases; nucleotides not matched to a gene: 23. For the CDR3, the DNA is TGCGCCAGCAGCGGCAGGGGGCGCCTAGGCGTGCGCACCGTCACTAACTATGGCTACACCTTC. It encodes CASSGRGRLGVRTVTNYGYTF. Filled out from reference TRBV5-1 and TRBJ1-2, the complete variable domain reads KAGVTQTPRYLIKTRGQQVTLSCSPISGHRSVSWYQQTPGQGLQFLFEYFSETQRNKGNFPGRFSGRQFSNSRSEMNVSTLELGDSALYLCASSGRGRLGVRTVTNYGYTFGSGTRLTVV.

The rearrangement joins TRBV18 to TRBJ2-1; D ambiguous. Trimming took off 3 bases at V and 3 bases at J, with 12 bases between the two ends. The length of the CDR3 is 15 residues. CDR1 is KGHSH, CDR2 LQKENI, per germline. CDR3 sequence reads: CASSPERQRYNEQFF. The CDR3 coding sequence is TGTGCCAGCTCACCTGAGAGACAACGCTACAATGAGCAGTTCTTC.

The chain has TRBV19 and TRBJ1-1; D perhaps matches TRBD1 (6 bases). Trimming stripped 7 bases from V and 5 bases from J, with 23 bases between. The germline V gene has CDR1 LNHDA and CDR2 SQIVND (reference sequence). This CDR3 region has 16 residues. CDR3: CASTAKGGGIWTEAFF. The CDR3 DNA is TGTGCCAGTACCGCCAAAGGGGGGGGGATATGGACTGAAGCTTTCTTT.

The rearrangement joins TRBV2 to TRBJ2-7; 10 bases fit TRBD1. V trimming: 4 bases; J trimming: 7 bases; junction bases outside the gene matches: 4. The germline V gene has CDR1 SNHLY and CDR2 FYNNEI. CDR3 length equals 13 residues. CDR3 in amino acids: CASSGQGAREQYF. The CDR3 DNA is TGTGCCAGCAGTGGACAGGGGGCTCGGGAGCAGTACTTC.

This clone was recorded a few times. This chain joins TRBV4-1 and TRBJ1-1; 7 bases fit TRBD1. The CDR3 totals 17 residues. Trimming took 0 bases from V and 1 from J; bases not matched to a gene: 8. CDR1 and CDR2 (germline): MGHRA, YSYEKL. The CDR3 sequence: CASSQDIGTATNTEAFF. CDR3 in DNA: TGCGCCAGCAGCCAAGATATCGGGACAGCGACGAACACTGAAGCTTTCTTT.

The genes are TRBV3-1 (or the pseudogene TRBV3-2) and TRBJ1-5, with 7 bases matching TRBD1. V lost 1 base to trimming and J lost 3 bases; unmatched junction nucleotides: 12. Germline lookup yields CDR1 LGHDT and CDR2 YNNKEL (reference sequence). The CDR3 has 18 amino acids. The CDR3 DNA follows: TGTGCCAGCAGCCAAGGGCAGGGGGGCCCGCGCTTCAATCAGCCCCAGCATTTT. This translates into CASSQGQGGPRFNQPQHF.

V usage is TRBV19 and J usage is TRBJ1-6; D gene unclear. In germline, CDR1 is LNHDA, CDR2 SQIVND (reference sequence). The CDR3 contains 16 residues. Trimming shortened V by 3 bases and J by 0 bases, and 9 bases separated the two germline ends. CDR3 in DNA: TGTGCCAGTAGTATTGAGAGCTACTCCTATAATTCACCCCTCCACTTT. This codes for CASSIESYSYNSPLHF.

V and J are TRBV7-9 and TRBJ1-3; tentative D call: TRBD1 (6 bases). The CDR3 runs 14 residues. The germline gives CDR1 SEHNR, CDR2 FQNEAQ (reference sequence). Trimming took 3 bases from V and 8 from J, leaving 14 bases between them. CDR3 amino acids: CASSLDSFLDTIYF. The CDR3 DNA reads as TGTGCCAGCAGCTTGGACAGTTTTTTGGACACCATATATTTT.

V is TRBV28 and J is TRBJ2-5; tentative D call: TRBD2 (6 bases). This CDR3 is 15 amino acids long. Germline assignment: CDR1 MDHEN and CDR2 SYDVKM. V lost 5 bases, J lost 5 bases, and 18 bases lay in between. In DNA, the CDR3 is TGTGCCAGCAGTCCGGCCGGGACTTCCGTGGAGACCCAGTACTTC. Translating it yields CASSPAGTSVETQYF.

The chain is built from TRBV5-4 and TRBJ1-2; 7 bases match TRBD1. Germline assignment: CDR1 SGHNT and CDR2 YYREEE (reference sequence). Unmatched junction bases numbered 9, after V lost 5 bases and J lost 5 bases. CDR3 length equals 14 residues. CDR3 protein: CASSVQGQSYGYTF. The CDR3 DNA reads as TGTGCCAGCAGTGTCCAGGGACAGTCTTATGGCTACACCTTC. The full variable domain, its missing parts supplied by reference TRBV5-4 and TRBJ1-2, is ETGVTQSPTHLIKTRGQQVTLRCSSQSGHNTVSWYQQALGQGPQFIFQYYREEENGRGNFPPRFSGLQFPNYSSELNVNALELDDSALYLCASSVQGQSYGYTFGSGTRLTVV.

The chain uses TRBV5-1 and TRBJ2-1; D perhaps matches TRBD2 (6 bases). CDR3 length: 14 amino acids. CDR1 and CDR2 from the germline V gene are SGHRS and YFSETQ. Trimming cost V 4 bases and J 7 bases, with 15 bases left between them. CDR3 bases: TGCGCCAGCAGCCCAACCACTAGCTGGAATGAGCAGTTCTTC. Amino acids: CASSPTTSWNEQFF.

The chain employs TRBV20-1 and TRBJ2-5; no reliable D call. V was trimmed by 1 base and J by 4 bases, leaving 4 bases between them. This CDR3 is 11 amino acids long. Germline V gene lookup returns CDR1 DFQATT and CDR2 SNEGSKA (reference sequence). The CDR3 is CSARVRETQYF. The CDR3, as DNA: TGCAGTGCTAGAGTTAGAGAGACCCAGTACTTC.

The rearrangement uses TRBV28 and TRBJ2-5; TRBD1 is a possible D gene (6 bases). From germline, CDR1 is MDHEN and CDR2 SYDVKM. V was shortened by 5 bases and J by 1 base, with 8 bases between the two germline ends. This CDR3 spans 13 amino acids. The CDR3 reads CASSRQVQETQYF. CDR3 sequence (DNA): TGTGCCAGCAGTCGACAGGTCCAAGAGACCCAGTACTTC.

The V gene is TRBV7-9, the J gene TRBJ2-3, with TRBD2 as a possible D gene (5 bases). Trimming removed 4 bases from V and 0 bases from J, with 8 bases in between. The germline V gene has CDR1 SEHNR and CDR2 FQNEAQ (reference sequence). The CDR3 loop spans 14 amino acids. The CDR3 region has the DNA TGTGCCAGCAGCTACAGCGGAAGCACAGATACGCAGTATTTT. It codes for CASSYSGSTDTQYF.

A remark on this clone: Germline and junction disagree at one end, which may indicate a read error. The chain couples TRBV30 to TRBJ1-1; D is undetermined. In germline, CDR1 is GTSNPN, CDR2 SVGIG (reference sequence). The CDR3 totals 13 residues. This chain's CDR3 is CAWSVEANAEAFF. The CDR3, as DNA: TGTGCCTGGAGTGTCGAGGCGAACGCTGAAGCTTTCTTT.

The chain carries TRBV18 and TRBJ2-3; D unclear. The ends were cut back, 3 bases at V and 6 bases at J, with 10 bases in the middle. Looked up from germline, CDR1 is KGHSH and CDR2 is LQKENI. The CDR3 is 13 amino acids. The CDR3 region is CASSPPDGDTQYF. The CDR3, as DNA: TGTGCCAGCTCACCTCCAGACGGGGATACGCAGTATTTT.

This clone has only a few counts. The rearrangement joins TRBV9 to TRBJ2-5, with D possibly TRBD1 on 6 matching bases. CDR3 length: 16 residues. Germline CDR1 reads SGDLS; CDR2 reads YYNGEE. Trimming took off 4 bases at V and 1 base at J, with 17 bases between the two ends. CDR3 sequence: CASSPRQAGFQETQYF. The CDR3 DNA is TGTGCCAGCAGCCCCAGACAGGCCGGATTCCAAGAGACCCAGTACTTC.

The chain couples TRBV7-8 to TRBJ2-2; 8 bases match TRBD1. J gave up 3 bases and V 3 bases, and 3 bases lay outside the gene matches. Per germline, CDR1 SGHVS and CDR2 FQNEAQ. The CDR3 is 15 residues long. DNA for the CDR3: TGTGCCAGCAGCTTCGTGACAGGGGACACCGGGGAGCTGTTTTTT. Its translation: CASSFVTGDTGELFF.

A few counts support this clone. The V gene is TRBV19, the J gene TRBJ1-5; 8 positions match TRBD1. CDR1 and CDR2 from the germline V gene are LNHDA and SQIVND (reference sequence). The trim removed 0 bases at V and 5 bases at J, leaving 3 bases unmatched. The CDR3 runs 15 residues. The CDR3 DNA sequence: TGTGCCAGTAGTATAGACGGGACAGGCTATCAGCCCCAGCATTTT. It is translated as CASSIDGTGYQPQHF.

V usage is TRBV30 and J usage is TRBJ2-5; TRBD2 matches 8 bases. Looked up from germline, CDR1 is GTSNPN and CDR2 is SVGIG (reference sequence). Trimming removed 2 bases from V and 0 bases from J; junction bases left unmatched: 5. The CDR3 extends over 15 amino acids. CDR3 DNA: TGTGCCTGGAGTCTCCGCGGGGGGTACCAAGAGACCCAGTACTTC. Translation gives CAWSLRGGYQETQYF. The full variable domain, rest sourced from reference TRBV30 and TRBJ2-5, is SQTIHQWPATLVQPVGSPLSLECTVEGTSNPNLYWYRQAAGRGLQLLFYSVGIGQISSEVPQNLSASRPQDRQFILSSKKLLLSDSGFYLCAWSLRGGYQETQYFGPGTRLLVL.

This clone was observed many times. The chain employs TRBV4-2 and TRBJ2-5; 10 bases line up with TRBD2. In germline, CDR1 is LGHNA, CDR2 YNFKEQ. The CDR3 runs 15 residues. The junction had 7 bases not matched to a gene; V was cut back by 5 bases and J by 4 bases. CDR3 nucleotides: TGTGCCAGCAGCGCCCTCCTAGCGGGAGCAGAGACCCAGTACTTC. Its protein product is CASSALLAGAETQYF.

This rearrangement joins TRBV7-8 to TRBJ2-5, with TRBD2 identical over 7 bases. V was clipped by 1 base and J by 13 bases; unmatched bases: 6. The CDR3 covers 12 residues. Germline loops: CDR1 SGHVS, CDR2 FQNEAQ. The CDR3 region is CASSLEGRLAYF. The DNA of the CDR3 is TGTGCCAGCAGCTTAGAGGGCAGACTAGCGTACTTC.

The chain uses TRBV19 and TRBJ1-5, with 7 bases identical to TRBD1. Germline-derived CDR1 and CDR2 are LNHDA and SQIVND (reference sequence). This CDR3 has 14 amino acids. Trimming took 7 bases from V and 2 from J; bases not matched to a gene: 5. DNA for the CDR3: TGTGCCAGTAACGAGGGGGCACGCAATCAGCCCCAGCATTTT. This codes for CASNEGARNQPQHF.

The sample holds one count of this clone. The V call is TRBV5-1, the J call TRBJ2-3, with 16 bases aligning to TRBD2. V lost 4 bases and J lost 5; bases outside the gene matches: 4. The CDR3 spans 16 residues. Germline CDR1 is SGHRS and CDR2 is YFSETQ. Here the CDR3 reads CASSQGLAGGLDTQYF. DNA for the CDR3: TGCGCCAGCAGCCAGGGACTAGCGGGGGGGCTAGATACGCAGTATTTT.

J is TRBJ1-3 and V is TRBV5-1, with D unresolved. Germline CDR1 reads SGHRS; CDR2 reads YFSETQ. CDR3 length: 15 residues. V dropped 3 bases and J dropped 3 bases, with 13 bases sitting between them. CDR3 in amino acids: CASSSGSDNGNTIYF. The CDR3 region has the DNA TGCGCCAGCAGCTCCGGGTCGGATAATGGAAACACCATATATTTT.